This TCR beta chain was found in a study of blood T cell repertoires in COVID-19. Turning to the study itself: Donors in the United States, Italy and Spain gave samples during acute or convalescent COVID-19. The cDNA or gDNA used as material had been derived from T cells, B-cell-depleted T cells, or PBMCs.

TCRdb keeps only in-frame clones here, not all; method: immunoSEQ multiplex PCR. The sample includes approximately 400,000 clones, roughly nine tenths of them seen just once. The germline gives CDR1 SGHRS, CDR2 YFSETQ. There are 12 residues in the CDR3. J was trimmed by 8 bases and V by 0 bases; bases with no gene match: 0. The clonotype was recovered from a woman aged 40 to 49 who had been exposed to COVID-19. Sequenced input: PBMCs or T cells enriched from blood (not recorded which). The chain employs TRBV5-1 and TRBJ1-2; 8 nucleotides align to TRBD1. The CDR3 nucleotides read TGCGCCAGCAGCTTGGGGACAGGGGGCTACACCTTC. Translation gives CASSLGTGGYTF.